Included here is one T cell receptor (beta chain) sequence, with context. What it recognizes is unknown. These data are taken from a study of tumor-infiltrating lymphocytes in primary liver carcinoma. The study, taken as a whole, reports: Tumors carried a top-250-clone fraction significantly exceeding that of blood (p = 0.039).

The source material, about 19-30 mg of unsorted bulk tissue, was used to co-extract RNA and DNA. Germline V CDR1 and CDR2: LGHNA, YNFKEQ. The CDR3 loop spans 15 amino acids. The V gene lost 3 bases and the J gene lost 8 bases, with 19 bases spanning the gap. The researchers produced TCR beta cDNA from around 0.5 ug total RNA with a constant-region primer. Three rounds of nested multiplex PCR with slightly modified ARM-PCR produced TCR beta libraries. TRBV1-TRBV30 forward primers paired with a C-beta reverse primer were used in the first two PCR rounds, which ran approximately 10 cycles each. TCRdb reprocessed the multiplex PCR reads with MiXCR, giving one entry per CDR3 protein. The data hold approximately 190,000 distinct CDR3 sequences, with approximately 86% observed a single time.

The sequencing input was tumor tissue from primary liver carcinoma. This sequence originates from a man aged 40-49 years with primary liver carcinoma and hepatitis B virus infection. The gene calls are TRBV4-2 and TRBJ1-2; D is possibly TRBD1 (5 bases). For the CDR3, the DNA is TGTGCCAGCAGCCAGGAAGTAATCAGGGCGGGCGGCTACACCTTC. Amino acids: CASSQEVIRAGGYTF.